This paragraph covers one T cell receptor (beta chain) sequence. No antigen is known for it. No much larger clone is present one base from it, and per-base qualities are unavailable. TCRbeta CDR3 regions were amplified from genomic DNA using the immunoSEQ Assay, a bias-controlled multiplex PCR. Per the authors' processing: The number of nucleated cells in each sample was estimated by amplification of reference gene primers within the assay. To quantify the absolute abundance of each unique TCRbeta CDR3 rearrangement, sequence reads were collapsed and filtered. For each sample, productive Simpson clonality was calculated as the square root of Simpson's diversity index over productive rearrangements. The table was pulled from immuneACCESS by TCRdb, which kept in-frame rearrangements only. Such tables lose some clones; where checked, under half of the loss comes from unresolved V genes, and the rest has no known cause. From that table come the V and J calls and clone size; the DNA was used to work out D and trimming. The sample contains under 70,000 clones, roughly 91% of them found a single time. The leading ten clones occupy about a tenth of the sample.

Collaborating institutions collected whole blood in K2EDTA tubes following their own protocols. For TCRbeta analysis, collaborators shipped samples in one of three forms: frozen whole blood, isolated PBMCs, or DNA extracted from either of those sample types. The entry originates in a study of blood T cell repertoires in COVID-19 (dated by TCRdb to between 2020 and 2021). Describing the broader study: The collaborator samples originated in the United States, Italy and Spain and spanned the acute and convalescent phases of COVID-19. The prospective study material was composed of cDNA or gDNA derived from T cells, B-cell-depleted T cells, or PBMCs. The dataset comprised deeply sampled blood TCRbeta repertoires from subjects exposed to, actively infected with, or recovered from COVID-19. A freely available public database, intended as a resource for researchers studying the immune response to SARS-CoV-2, is where the repertoires were released. Samples were obtained from the ongoing ImmuneRACE study (first 160 participants) and from approximately 1,200 subjects provided by 6 global collaborators. Sample metadata almost always included a de-identified subject ID, COVID-19 status, age in years and sex. Where available, HLA class I and class II types were obtained from metadata supplied by the sample provider rather than from assay-based typing. Overall results and qualifications from the work: How much clinical and demographic metadata was included differed by source and by participant, and the metadata was provided uncurated.

The sample consisted of peripheral blood. The receptor was isolated from a young woman with acute or convalescent COVID-19.

At the DNA level, the sequence is TGTGCCATCAACGGGGGAGGCACTGAAGCTTTCTTT. This codes for CAINGGGTEAFF. The rearranged chain carries TRBV10-3 and TRBJ1-1, with TRBD1 as a weak D call on 5 bases. CDR1 and CDR2 were assigned from the germline V gene as ENHRY and SYGVKD. From its cysteine to its phenylalanine, the CDR3 spans 12 amino acids. Only CDR3 DNA is held: 36 bases, read in frame from base 1. The trim is 7 bases for V and 4 bases for J, with a gap of 10 bases between the germline ends.